This T cell receptor (beta chain) was documented in a study of blood T cell repertoires in COVID-19. Whole-study context: COVID-19 samples, acute and convalescent, were from the United States, Italy and Spain. Sources were T cells, B-cell-depleted T cells, or PBMCs; the material itself was cDNA or gDNA.

Adults between about 18 and 89 years of age took part from fewer than 30 US areas. Participants reported their clinical history, and cohort assignment relied on those reports. The data were produced by immunoSEQ multiplex PCR, yet TCRdb's version contains in-frame clones alone and is incomplete. The sample has about 200,000 clones, about 84% seen once. V was shortened by 6 bases and J by 5 bases, with 19 bases between the two germline ends. The germline gives CDR1 KGHSH, CDR2 LQKENI. The CDR3 extends over 15 amino acids. Sequenced: PBMCs or T cells enriched from blood (not recorded which). The source is a woman in her thirties or forties with acute COVID-19. The gene calls are TRBV18 and TRBJ1-1; D is uncertain. In DNA, the CDR3 is TGTGCCAGCTCCCAGGCAGGTGACGGCTGGACTGAAGCTTTCTTT. This encodes CASSQAGDGWTEAFF.